The 14 T cell receptor beta chains reported below all come from one sample, sequenced in a study of cytomegalovirus exposure and HLA in healthy donors. PCR primers comprised 60 Vbeta and 13 Jbeta primers. TCRdb keeps only in-frame clones here, not all; method: immunoSEQ multiplex PCR. This sample has 150,000 to 200,000 clones, with about 87% found just once. Sequencing used PBMCs. These receptors came from a woman between 18 and 30 years old in good health and CMV-seronegative.

The chain carries TRBV28 and TRBJ2-5, with TRBD1 matching over 7 bases. The J call is uncertain, as TRBJ2-7 better fits the DNA end. The V gene's germline CDR1 is MDHEN and CDR2 SYDVKM. The CDR3 contains 17 residues. CDR3 DNA sequence: TGTGCCAGCAGCCTCCGCCCCCCACAGGGGCCCGCCTACGAGCAGTACTTC. This codes for CASSLRPPQGPAYEQYF.

The gene calls are TRBV5-8 and TRBJ1-1; 9 bases match TRBD1. After removal of 2 bases from V and 4 bases from J, the junction contained 12 bases not matched to a gene. This CDR3 is 17 amino acids long. The germline CDR1 and CDR2 sequences are SGHTS and YDEGEE. CDR3 in amino acids: CASSFTGTGIRGTEAFF. The CDR3 nucleotides read TGTGCCAGCAGCTTCACCGGGACAGGGATAAGGGGCACTGAAGCTTTCTTT.

This clone has just a few counts. The rearrangement links TRBV6-5 to TRBJ2-7; 8 bases are a match to TRBD2. Germline CDR1 reads MNHEY; CDR2 reads SVGAGI. This CDR3 region has 14 residues. J lost 6 bases, V lost 5 bases, and 9 bases had no gene match. The CDR3 loop is CASSEKAGVREQYF. The CDR3 nucleotides read TGTGCCAGCAGTGAAAAAGCGGGGGTTCGCGAGCAGTACTTC.

The chain employs TRBV28 and TRBJ2-7; D ambiguous. V lost 6 bases and J lost 2, with 14 bases in between. Germline V gene lookup returns CDR1 MDHEN and CDR2 SYDVKM. CDR3 length equals 14 residues. The CDR3 reads CASRPGPGAYEQYF. In nucleotides, the CDR3 is TGTGCCAGCAGACCGGGTCCCGGCGCCTACGAGCAGTACTTC.

This chain joins TRBV4-1 and TRBJ1-3; 11 positions match TRBD1. CDR1 and CDR2 (germline): MGHRA, YSYEKL. V lost 3 bases to trimming and J lost 2 bases; unmatched junction nucleotides: 0. The CDR3 extends over 15 amino acids. CDR3 in DNA: TGCGCCAGCAGCCAGGGACAGGGGGCTGGAAACACCATATATTTT. Translating it yields CASSQGQGAGNTIYF.

The chain joins TRBV20-1 to TRBJ2-7, with TRBD1 as a possible D gene (6 bases). The CDR3 is 11 amino acids. V was clipped by 8 bases and J by 7 bases, with 15 bases between them. Germline CDR1 and CDR2: DFQATT and SNEGSKA (reference sequence). CDR3 loop: CSLDSSREQYF. The CDR3 coding sequence is TGCAGTTTGGACAGCTCTAGGGAGCAGTACTTC.

The chain combines TRBV11-2 with TRBJ2-7, with D tentatively TRBD1 (6 bases). The CDR3 loop spans 15 amino acids. Germline V CDR1 and CDR2: SGHAT, FQNNGV. Trimming stripped 2 bases from V and 4 bases from J, with 15 bases between. The CDR3 DNA reads as TGTGCCAGCAGCTTAAGCCAGGGGTTTTCTTACGAGCAGTACTTC. This encodes CASSLSQGFSYEQYF. Complete variable domain (other parts from reference TRBV11-2 and TRBJ2-7): EAGVAQSPRYKIIEKRQSVAFWCNPISGHATLYWYQQILGQGPKLLIQFQNNGVVDDSQLPKDRFSAERLKGVDSTLKIQPAKLEDSAVYLCASSLSQGFSYEQYFGPGTRLTVT.

This clone has just a few counts. This chain's CDR3 is CASSPLTRGETQYF. DNA for the CDR3: TGTGCCAGCAGCCCCCTGACACGTGGGGAGACCCAGTACTTC. The chain couples TRBV7-9 to TRBJ2-5; no clear D gene. The germline gives CDR1 SEHNR, CDR2 FQNEAQ (reference sequence). V was shortened by 5 bases and J by 5 bases, with 15 bases between the two germline ends. The CDR3 loop spans 14 amino acids.

The rearrangement joins TRBV7-2 to TRBJ2-1, with TRBD2 identical over 7 bases. This CDR3 has 15 residues. V trimming: 7 bases; J trimming: 0 bases; junction bases outside the gene matches: 6. Germline CDR1 and CDR2: SGHTA and FQGNSA. The CDR3 bases are TGTGCCAGCACCCTCCTAGCGGACTCCTACAATGAGCAGTTCTTC. Protein product: CASTLLADSYNEQFF.

About this clone itself: This CDR3 is also generated by other DNA sequences in the sample. The V gene is TRBV6-1, the J gene TRBJ1-4; D gene uncertain. In germline, CDR1 is MNHNS, CDR2 SASEGT. Trimming removed 1 base from V and 7 bases from J, with 13 bases in between. The CDR3 loop spans 15 amino acids. CDR3 sequence: CASSEELLTGEKLFF. DNA of the CDR3: TGTGCCAGCAGTGAAGAGCTGCTAACGGGTGAAAAACTGTTTTTT.

With respect to this clone: The same CDR3 is also encoded by other DNA sequences in this sample. This chain joins TRBV6-6 and TRBJ1-2; 9 positions match TRBD1. The J segment lost 4 bases and the V segment lost 4 bases, leaving 4 bases of the junction unmatched. Germline V gene lookup returns CDR1 MNHNY and CDR2 SVGAGI (reference sequence). The CDR3 length is 14 residues. CDR3 coding DNA: TGTGCCAGCAGTTTCTCGGACAGGGGCTATGGCTACACCTTC. This translates into CASSFSDRGYGYTF.

This chain connects TRBV19 to TRBJ2-4, with 7 bases lining up with TRBD2. Germline lookup yields CDR1 LNHDA and CDR2 SQIVND (reference sequence). J gave up 8 bases and V 8 bases, and 6 bases lay outside the gene matches. The CDR3 is made up of 12 amino acids. Written as DNA, the CDR3 is TGTGCCAGTGGACTGGGGAGGGACATTCAGTACTTC. Protein: CASGLGRDIQYF. The whole variable domain, filled in from reference TRBV19 and TRBJ2-4, reads DGGITQSPKYLFRKEGQNVTLSCEQNLNHDAMYWYRQDPGQGLRLIYYSQIVNDFQKGDIAEGYSVSREKKESFPLTVTSAQKNPTAFYLCASGLGRDIQYFGAGTRLSVL.

CDR3 amino acids: CAWSRHPTNEKLFF. DNA for the CDR3: TGTGCCTGGAGTCGACACCCAACTAATGAAAAACTGTTTTTT. V is TRBV30 and J is TRBJ1-4; no clear D gene. V was cut by 2 bases and J by 0 bases, with 7 bases left in between. Per the germline V gene, CDR1 is GTSNPN and CDR2 is SVGIG (reference sequence). The CDR3 spans 14 residues.

The chain employs TRBV5-1 and TRBJ2-3, with D possibly matching TRBD1 (7 bases). This CDR3 region has 14 residues. Trimming removed 4 bases from V and 7 bases from J, with 16 bases in between. Germline V CDR1 and CDR2: SGHRS, YFSETQ. The CDR3 bases are TGCGCCAGCAGCCGACTAGGGGGCACGCATACGCAGTATTTT. Amino acid sequence: CASSRLGGTHTQYF.